This TCR beta chain comes out of a study of T cell changes during pregnancy in multiple sclerosis. Only in-frame clones appear in the TCRdb table, and some are missing; sequencing was by immunoSEQ multiplex PCR. The data hold more than 80,000 clones, with about 90% observed a single time. Germline values: CDR1 MNHEY, CDR2 SVGAGI. Trimming shortened V by 5 bases and J by 3 bases, and 14 bases separated the two germline ends. The CDR3 runs 14 residues. The specimen comprised peripheral blood, sampled before pregnancy. This receptor was identified in a female donor with multiple sclerosis, enrolled in a pregnancy study. The V gene is TRBV6-5, the J gene TRBJ2-7, with D perhaps matching TRBD2 (6 bases). CDR3: CASSQGTGGYEQYF. CDR3 sequence (DNA): TGTGCCAGCAGTCAAGGGACTGGGGGCTACGAGCAGTACTTC.